A selection of T cell receptor beta chains follows, all from one sample in a study of cytomegalovirus exposure and HLA in healthy donors. TCRdb keeps only in-frame clones here, not all; method: immunoSEQ multiplex PCR. The sample has some 130,000 clones; 70% to 85% are singletons. Specimen: PBMCs. Source of these receptors: a female donor in good health and CMV-seronegative. The CDR3 runs from the conserved cysteine through the conserved F or W. A D gene is named only where the DNA matches it firmly. For some rows the clone size is stated as once, few or many, or as a class when expanded; others skip it.

cdr3_aa cdr3_nt j_call v_call d_call clone_size
CASSPRAGGDTQYF TGTGCCAGCAGCCCCCGAGCGGGAGGGGATACGCAGTATTTT TRBJ2-3 TRBV7-2 TRBD2 .
CAWRGGPYTEAFF TGTGCCTGGAGAGGGGGCCCGTACACTGAAGCTTTCTTT TRBJ1-1 TRBV30 TRBD1 .
CSARTAINYGYTF TGCAGCGCTAGGACAGCGATTAACTATGGCTACACCTTC TRBJ1-2 TRBV29-1 . .
CASSPPGLALSSYNEQFF TGTGCCAGCAGCCCACCGGGACTAGCGCTGAGCTCCTACAATGAGCAGTTCTTC TRBJ2-1 TRBV7-9 TRBD2 .
CASSRTGDTEAFF TGTGCCAGTAGTAGAACAGGGGACACTGAAGCTTTCTTT TRBJ1-1 TRBV19 TRBD1 .
CASSLLPWTGGDEQYF TGTGCCAGCAGCTTACTCCCGTGGACAGGGGGCGACGAGCAGTACTTC TRBJ2-7 TRBV7-9 TRBD1 .
CASSEEGASNQPQHF TGTGCCAGCAGTGAGGAGGGGGCAAGCAATCAGCCCCAGCATTTT TRBJ1-5 TRBV6-1 TRBD1 .
CASSYSNSGREQFF TGTGCCAGCAGTTACTCGAATAGCGGGAGGGAGCAGTTCTTC TRBJ2-1 TRBV6-5 TRBD2 .
CASSPPPTVQVLNYGYTF TGTGCCAGCTCACCTCCTCCAACTGTACAGGTTTTAAACTATGGCTACACCTTC TRBJ1-2 TRBV18 . few
CASSLLSGEDEQFF TGTGCCAGCAGCCTTCTCTCAGGGGAAGATGAGCAGTTCTTC TRBJ2-1 TRBV16 . .
CAWKGTSGFNEQFF TGTGCCTGGAAAGGGACTAGCGGTTTCAATGAGCAGTTCTTC TRBJ2-1 TRBV30 TRBD2 few
CASSQDVNSAGNTIYF TGCGCCAGCAGCCAAGATGTCAACTCCGCTGGAAACACCATATATTTT TRBJ1-3 TRBV4-3 . .
CASSLGGTANYGYTF TGTGCCAGCAGCTTAGGCGGGACAGCGAACTATGGCTACACCTTC TRBJ1-2 TRBV7-2 TRBD1 .
CASSQTGEHTQYF TGTGCCAGCAGCCAAACAGGGGAGCATACGCAGTATTTT TRBJ2-3 TRBV4-2 TRBD1 .
CSVGRGTGQYEQYF TGCAGCGTGGGACGAGGGACAGGGCAATACGAGCAGTACTTC TRBJ2-7 TRBV29-1 TRBD1 once
CASSGAGGNTEAFF TGTGCCAGCAGTGGCGCCGGCGGGAACACTGAAGCTTTCTTT TRBJ1-1 TRBV28 . .
CASSLGRNTIYF TGTGCCAGCAGCTTGGGTAGAAACACCATATATTTT TRBJ1-3 TRBV5-6 . .
CASNPRRGDYGYTF TGTGCCAGTAACCCGAGGCGAGGAGATTATGGCTACACCTTC TRBJ1-2 TRBV19 . .
CASTSRQGGLAGGNEQFF TGTGCCAGCACCTCCAGACAGGGAGGACTAGCGGGAGGCAATGAGCAGTTCTTC TRBJ2-1 TRBV5-5 TRBD2 .
CASSSYQETQYF TGTGCCAGCAGTTCATACCAAGAGACCCAGTACTTC TRBJ2-5 TRBV28 . few
CASRTSGGDNEQFF TGCGCCAGCAGGACTAGCGGGGGAGACAATGAGCAGTTCTTC TRBJ2-1 TRBV5-1 TRBD2 .
CAWSVRGGTEAFF TGTGCCTGGAGTGTACGAGGGGGCACTGAAGCTTTCTTT TRBJ1-1 TRBV30 . .
CASSSRLASSSYNEQFF TGTGCCAGCAGCTCTAGACTAGCGTCTAGCTCCTACAATGAGCAGTTCTTC TRBJ2-1 TRBV7-6 TRBD2 .
CASSPDWSRGHNEQFF TGTGCCAGCAGCCCCGATTGGAGCAGGGGGCACAATGAGCAGTTCTTC TRBJ2-1 TRBV4-2 TRBD1 few
CASSRDRGSGANVLTF TGCGCCAGCAGCCGGGACAGGGGGTCTGGGGCCAACGTCCTGACTTTC TRBJ2-6 TRBV5-1 TRBD1 few
CASKTSSGREEQYF TGTGCCAGCAAGACCTCTAGCGGGAGGGAAGAGCAGTACTTC TRBJ2-7 TRBV5-4 TRBD2 .
CASSGNRGADSGANVLTF TGTGCCAGCAGCGGCAACAGGGGGGCCGATTCTGGGGCCAACGTCCTGACTTTC TRBJ2-6 TRBV9 TRBD1 .
CASSPGGETQYF TGTGCCAGCAGCCCCGGGGGGGAGACCCAGTACTTC TRBJ2-5 TRBV6-5 TRBD2 .
CASTPSSYEQYF TGTGCCAGCACCCCTTCTAGCTACGAGCAGTACTTC TRBJ2-7 TRBV28 . .
CASSPLGIASTDTQYF TGTGCCAGCAGCCCACTAGGTATTGCGAGCACAGATACGCAGTATTTT TRBJ2-3 TRBV28 . .
CASRSDSRDNEKLFF TGTGCCAGTAGATCGGACAGTAGGGATAATGAAAAACTGTTTTTT TRBJ1-4 TRBV19 . .
CAWSVGTSNSPLHF TGTGCCTGGAGTGTAGGGACATCAAATTCACCCCTCCACTTT TRBJ1-6 TRBV30 . .
CASSPRLAVYNEQFF TGCGCCAGCAGCCCTAGACTAGCGGTATACAATGAGCAGTTCTTC TRBJ2-1 TRBV4-3 TRBD2 .
CASSLSDRAGYTF TGTGCCAGCAGCTTATCGGACAGGGCTGGCTACACCTTC TRBJ1-2 TRBV11-2 TRBD1 .
CASSKGATVGNEQFF TGTGCCAGCAGCAAAGGGGCTACGGTAGGCAATGAGCAGTTCTTC TRBJ2-1 TRBV7-9 . .
CASSVTSQGLFTGELFF TGTGCCAGCAGCGTAACCAGCCAGGGACTCTTCACCGGGGAGCTGTTTTTT TRBJ2-2 TRBV9 . .
CAISGTGEPTEAFF TGTGCCATCAGTGGGACAGGGGAGCCCACTGAAGCTTTCTTT TRBJ1-1 TRBV10-3 TRBD1 .